This entry lists 12 T cell receptor beta chains sequenced from one sample in a study of T cell changes during pregnancy in multiple sclerosis. The method was immunoSEQ multiplex PCR; TCRdb's version includes in-frame clones alone and lacks a portion of them. The sample has about 43,000 clones, about nine tenths seen once; the top ten hold less than 1.5%. Sequencing input: PBMCs (not recorded whether the cells were cultured). The source of these receptors is a female donor with multiple sclerosis, enrolled in a pregnancy study.

The J gene is TRBJ1-1, the V gene TRBV28; D unclear. Germline loops: CDR1 MDHEN, CDR2 SYDVKM. The length of the CDR3 is 15 residues. Trimming pared 2 bases from V and 4 bases from J, leaving 14 bases between. The CDR3 DNA reads TGTGCCAGCAGTTTAGTCGCGTTATGGGGCACTGAAGCTTTCTTT. Translated, it gives CASSLVALWGTEAFF.

The chain uses TRBV6-6 and TRBJ2-5, with D maybe TRBD1 (5 bases). The germline V gene has CDR1 MNHNY and CDR2 SVGAGI (reference sequence). V lost 7 bases, J lost 0 bases, and 9 bases lay in between. The CDR3 totals 13 residues. In DNA, the CDR3 is TGTGCCAGCAAGGGGCGCTACCAAGAGACCCAGTACTTC. Translating it yields CASKGRYQETQYF.

The chain is built from TRBV5-1 and TRBJ2-3; D possibly matches TRBD1 or TRBD2 (5 bases each). Looked up from germline, CDR1 is SGHRS and CDR2 is YFSETQ. V lost 0 bases to trimming and J lost 0 bases, with 11 bases between them. The CDR3 totals 16 residues. The CDR3 reads CASSLGGTESTDTQYF. DNA for the CDR3: TGCGCCAGCAGCTTGGGGGGGACGGAAAGCACAGATACGCAGTATTTT.

This clone was counted only a few times. This chain uses TRBV2 with TRBJ1-3; D may be TRBD1 (6 bases). Trimming took off 6 bases at V and 4 bases at J, with 19 bases between the two ends. The CDR3 extends over 16 amino acids. Germline V gene lookup returns CDR1 SNHLY and CDR2 FYNNEI. CDR3 amino acids: CASRGLLNREGNTIYF. The CDR3 DNA follows: TGTGCCAGCAGAGGGTTGTTGAACAGGGAAGGAAACACCATATATTTT.

This chain links TRBV6-5 with TRBJ2-5, with 10 bases aligning to TRBD2. Germline CDR1 reads MNHEY; CDR2 reads SVGAGI. This CDR3 region has 15 residues. V gave up 4 bases and J gave up 10 bases; unmatched junction bases: 12. The CDR3 nucleotides are TGTGCCAGCAGTTCCTCCCGGACTAGCGGAGGGTACCAGTACTTC. Its translation: CASSSSRTSGGYQYF.

The gene calls are TRBV7-5 and TRBJ2-5; the table gives TRBD1 as D, unverified against the DNA. TRBV7-5 is labeled a pseudogene. This CDR3 is 16 amino acids long. The CDR3 region is CVRSPLGRGRMETQYF. Here the CDR3 DNA reads TGTGTCAGAAGCCCCCTTGGTAGGGGGCGGATGGAGACCCAGTACTTC.

The chain has TRBV7-2 and TRBJ2-2; D not resolved. CDR1 is SGHTA, CDR2 FQGNSA, per germline. CDR3 length: 14 amino acids. Between the trimmed V and J ends, which lost 1 base and 4 bases, there was a span of 7 bases. The CDR3 DNA reads as TGTGCCAGCAGCTTAGATCTGTTCACCGGGGAGCTGTTTTTT. It translates to CASSLDLFTGELFF.

The chain employs TRBV30 and TRBJ1-2, with 11 bases matching TRBD1. CDR3 size: 19 residues. V was pared by 2 bases and J by 0 bases, with 14 bases of the junction left unmatched. Germline V gene data show CDR1 as GTSNPN and CDR2 as SVGIG (reference sequence). CDR3 residues: CAWSPYTGTGGEANYGYTF. CDR3 bases: TGTGCCTGGAGTCCATACACCGGGACAGGGGGGGAAGCTAACTATGGCTACACCTTC.

This clone was observed once. This chain links TRBV5-4 with TRBJ2-2, with 7 bases aligning to TRBD1. The CDR3 is 16 residues long. CDR1 and CDR2 from the germline V gene are SGHNT and YYREEE (reference sequence). V dropped 3 bases and J dropped 0; count of bases not matched to a gene: 5. The CDR3 DNA reads as TGTGCCAGCAGCTCAAAACAGGGGTCGAACACCGGGGAGCTGTTTTTT. It codes for CASSSKQGSNTGELFF.

The chain couples TRBV6-5 to TRBJ2-7, with TRBD1 as a possible D gene (5 bases). Germline loops: CDR1 MNHEY, CDR2 SVGAGI. Trimming took 0 bases from V and 1 from J, leaving 13 bases between them. The CDR3 length is 16 residues. Written as DNA, the CDR3 is TGTGCCAGCAGTTACTCGATGGGGCCCCAGTCCTACGAGCAGTACTTC. Translation gives CASSYSMGPQSYEQYF.

The chain joins TRBV11-3 to TRBJ2-2, with TRBD1 matching 10 bases. This CDR3 comprises 18 residues. The J segment lost 1 base and the V segment lost 3 bases, leaving 8 bases of the junction unmatched. The V gene's germline CDR1 is SGHNT and CDR2 YENEEA. The CDR3 spells CASSLPGQGTMNTGELFF. In DNA form, the CDR3 reads TGTGCCAGCAGCTTGCCGGGACAGGGGACTATGAACACCGGGGAGCTGTTTTTT.

The rearrangement joins TRBV7-9 to TRBJ1-2, with 9 bases matching TRBD1. In germline, CDR1 is SEHNR, CDR2 FQNEAQ (reference sequence). The CDR3 is made up of 15 amino acids. The V and J ends lost 5 bases and 8 bases, in that order; junction bases with no gene match: 12. In nucleotides, the CDR3 is TGTGCCAGCAGCCCATACCGGGGACAGGGCCAAGGCTACACCTTC. Protein product: CASSPYRGQGQGYTF.